A selection of T cell receptor beta chains follows, all from one sample in a study of control samples from healthy donors and cancer patients. The protocol was immunoSEQ multiplex PCR, while the TCRdb copy is restricted to in-frame clones and leaves out a portion. The sample yields 100,000 to 150,000 clones, approximately 92% seen once. The source material was blood. The source is a man aged 18 to 29 in good health. The CDR3 runs from the conserved cysteine through the conserved F or W. Each record gives: D gene, J gene, V gene, clone size, CDR3 DNA, CDR3 protein. The D gene is left open where the match is weak. Some rows mark clone size as missing; the rest say once, few, many or name a class of expanded clone.

D gene: TRBD2
J gene: TRBJ2-7
V gene: TRBV2
clone size: once
CDR3 DNA: TGTGCCAGCAGCAACATCGGGAGGGGCGAGCAGTACTTC
CDR3 protein: CASSNIGRGEQYF

D gene: NA
J gene: TRBJ2-6
V gene: TRBV5-6
clone size: NA
CDR3 DNA: TGTGCCAGCAGCTCCCCCGGGACATGGGGGGTTCCTGGGGCCAACGTCCTGACTTTC
CDR3 protein: CASSSPGTWGVPGANVLTF

D gene: TRBD2
J gene: TRBJ2-4
V gene: TRBV18
clone size: NA
CDR3 DNA: TGTGCCAGCTCACCATCGGGAGGGGAAAACATTCAGTACTTC
CDR3 protein: CASSPSGGENIQYF

D gene: TRBD2
J gene: TRBJ2-7
V gene: TRBV11-2
clone size: NA
CDR3 DNA: TGTGCCAGCAGAACTGGACTAGCGGGATACGAGCAGTACTTC
CDR3 protein: CASRTGLAGYEQYF

D gene: NA
J gene: TRBJ2-3
V gene: TRBV7-2
clone size: NA
CDR3 DNA: TGTGCCAGCAGCCGTAGGATCTTCACAGATACGCAGTATTTT
CDR3 protein: CASSRRIFTDTQYF

D gene: TRBD2
J gene: TRBJ2-2
V gene: TRBV7-7
clone size: once
CDR3 DNA: TGTGCCAGCAGCTTAATCGGTGCGGGGGGGAACACCGGGGAGCTGTTTTTT
CDR3 protein: CASSLIGAGGNTGELFF

D gene: TRBD2
J gene: TRBJ2-5
V gene: TRBV6-5
clone size: NA
CDR3 DNA: TGTGCCAGCAGTTACTCCCCGACTAGCGTCGGCGAGACCCAGTACTTC
CDR3 protein: CASSYSPTSVGETQYF

D gene: NA
J gene: TRBJ2-2
V gene: TRBV5-4
clone size: NA
CDR3 DNA: TGTGCCAGCAGCTTGACTAGGCGTGGCGGGGAGCTGTTTTTT
CDR3 protein: CASSLTRRGGELFF

D gene: NA
J gene: TRBJ1-1
V gene: TRBV5-1
clone size: NA
CDR3 DNA: TGCGCCAGCAGCTTGAGGGGACTGATGAACACTGAAGCTTTCTTT
CDR3 protein: CASSLRGLMNTEAFF

D gene: NA
J gene: TRBJ2-5
V gene: TRBV5-1
clone size: NA
CDR3 DNA: TGCGCCAGCAGCCGACAAGAGACCCAGTACTTC
CDR3 protein: CASSRQETQYF

D gene: NA
J gene: TRBJ2-1
V gene: TRBV19
clone size: NA
CDR3 DNA: TGTGCCAGTAGTATTGGTCCACCCACCAACCCCAATGAGCAGTTCTTC
CDR3 protein: CASSIGPPTNPNEQFF

D gene: TRBD1
J gene: TRBJ1-3
V gene: TRBV7-9
clone size: once
CDR3 DNA: TGTGCCAGCAGGTCCGACAGGGCGGAGGGAAACACCATATATTTT
CDR3 protein: CASRSDRAEGNTIYF

D gene: TRBD1
J gene: TRBJ1-6
V gene: TRBV10-3
clone size: NA
CDR3 DNA: TGTGCCATCAGTGAGTTGGGACAGGGGCGTAGAAATTCACCCCTCCACTTT
CDR3 protein: CAISELGQGRRNSPLHF

D gene: NA
J gene: TRBJ1-2
V gene: TRBV9
clone size: NA
CDR3 DNA: TGTGCCAGCAGCGTAGGGGGGGTAGATGGCTACACCTTC
CDR3 protein: CASSVGGVDGYTF

D gene: TRBD1
J gene: TRBJ2-2
V gene: TRBV5-6
clone size: NA
CDR3 DNA: TGTGCCAGCAGCCGCGAAACGGACAGGGACGGAATCGGGGAGCTGTTTTTT
CDR3 protein: CASSRETDRDGIGELFF

D gene: TRBD2
J gene: TRBJ2-1
V gene: TRBV7-9
clone size: NA
CDR3 DNA: TGTGCCAGCAGCCACCTGGGGTTTAGCGGGGACTACAATGAGCAGTTCTTC
CDR3 protein: CASSHLGFSGDYNEQFF

D gene: NA
J gene: TRBJ2-3
V gene: TRBV5-4
clone size: NA
CDR3 DNA: TGTGCCAGCAGCTTGGCAGGGCTAACCCCTACTAGCACAGATACGCAGTATTTT
CDR3 protein: CASSLAGLTPTSTDTQYF

D gene: NA
J gene: TRBJ2-2
V gene: TRBV9
clone size: once
CDR3 DNA: TGTGCCAGCAGCACTCTGGGCGGGGAGCTGTTTTTT
CDR3 protein: CASSTLGGELFF

D gene: NA
J gene: TRBJ1-2
V gene: TRBV2
clone size: few
CDR3 DNA: TGTGCCAGCACATGGACCCAGGGCCCCTATGGCTACACCTTC
CDR3 protein: CASTWTQGPYGYTF

D gene: NA
J gene: TRBJ1-5
V gene: TRBV2
clone size: NA
CDR3 DNA: TGTGCCAGCAGTCGCGGCAGCGCAAGCTATCAGCCCCAGCATTTT
CDR3 protein: CASSRGSASYQPQHF

D gene: NA
J gene: TRBJ2-3
V gene: TRBV19
clone size: NA
CDR3 DNA: TGTGCCAGTAGTATAGATCGGGGTAGCGCCAGCACAGATACGCAGTATTTT
CDR3 protein: CASSIDRGSASTDTQYF

D gene: NA
J gene: TRBJ1-6
V gene: TRBV5-1
clone size: NA
CDR3 DNA: TGCGCCAGCAGCTTGCGAGGGCCCTATAATTCACCCCTCCACTTT
CDR3 protein: CASSLRGPYNSPLHF

D gene: NA
J gene: TRBJ2-1
V gene: TRBV5-6
clone size: NA
CDR3 DNA: TGTGCCAGCAGCCCTGACGGGGCCCTCCTGAGTGAGCAGTTCTTC
CDR3 protein: CASSPDGALLSEQFF

D gene: NA
J gene: TRBJ1-6
V gene: TRBV13
clone size: few
CDR3 DNA: TGTGCCGGACAACAGGGAGATTCACCCCTCCACTTT
CDR3 protein: CAGQQGDSPLHF

D gene: TRBD2
J gene: TRBJ2-3
V gene: TRBV9
clone size: once
CDR3 DNA: TGTGCCAGCAGCTTTAGCGGCCTAGCGGATACTAGCACAGATACGCAGTATTTT
CDR3 protein: CASSFSGLADTSTDTQYF

D gene: NA
J gene: TRBJ1-1
V gene: TRBV4-1
clone size: NA
CDR3 DNA: TGCGCCAGCAGCCAAGTTCCGGGATCGAACACTGAAGCTTTCTTT
CDR3 protein: CASSQVPGSNTEAFF

D gene: NA
J gene: TRBJ1-2
V gene: TRBV7-9
clone size: NA
CDR3 DNA: TGTGCCAGCAGCTTATGGGGCCTCCCCGGGAGCTATGGCTACACCTTC
CDR3 protein: CASSLWGLPGSYGYTF

D gene: TRBD2
J gene: TRBJ2-3
V gene: TRBV5-1
clone size: NA
CDR3 DNA: TGCGCCAGCAGCTACTGGACTAGCGGGGGGCTCTCAGATACGCAGTATTTT
CDR3 protein: CASSYWTSGGLSDTQYF

D gene: TRBD2
J gene: TRBJ2-5
V gene: TRBV5-6
clone size: NA
CDR3 DNA: TGTGCCAGCAGCTTTATTCTAGCGGGGGTGGAGACCCAGTACTTC
CDR3 protein: CASSFILAGVETQYF

D gene: NA
J gene: TRBJ2-5
V gene: TRBV7-9
clone size: NA
CDR3 DNA: TGTGCCAGCAGCCGCGTCACGGGGCAAGGGGAGACCCAGTACTTC
CDR3 protein: CASSRVTGQGETQYF

D gene: NA
J gene: TRBJ1-2
V gene: TRBV6-1
clone size: NA
CDR3 DNA: TGTGCCAGCAGTGACAAAAGATCTCCAACAGAGGACTATGGCTACACCTTC
CDR3 protein: CASSDKRSPTEDYGYTF

D gene: NA
J gene: TRBJ2-5
V gene: TRBV2
clone size: NA
CDR3 DNA: TGTGCCAGCAGTGAAACAGGAGAGACCCAGTACTTC
CDR3 protein: CASSETGETQYF

D gene: TRBD1
J gene: TRBJ1-1
V gene: TRBV10-2
clone size: NA
CDR3 DNA: TGCGCCAGCAAGGGGGGACAGGGGGCCTCTGCTTTCTTT
CDR3 protein: CASKGGQGASAFF

D gene: NA
J gene: TRBJ1-5
V gene: TRBV6-5
clone size: NA
CDR3 DNA: TGTGCCAGCCAGGTGCTCGGGTTTCAGCCCCAGCATTTT
CDR3 protein: CASQVLGFQPQHF

D gene: TRBD2
J gene: TRBJ2-1
V gene: TRBV2
clone size: NA
CDR3 DNA: TGTGCCAGCAGTGCGACTAGCGGGGGGGTCAATGAGCAGTTCTTC
CDR3 protein: CASSATSGGVNEQFF

D gene: NA
J gene: TRBJ2-1
V gene: TRBV2
clone size: NA
CDR3 DNA: TGTGCCAGCAAGGGGGGCGCGGGATGGTACAATGAGCAGTTCTTC
CDR3 protein: CASKGGAGWYNEQFF

D gene: TRBD2
J gene: TRBJ2-1
V gene: TRBV6-5
clone size: once
CDR3 DNA: TGTGCCAGCAGTTTGTGGACTAGCGGAAACAATGAGCAGTTCTTC
CDR3 protein: CASSLWTSGNNEQFF

D gene: TRBD1
J gene: TRBJ2-3
V gene: TRBV7-6
clone size: NA
CDR3 DNA: TGTGCCAGCAGCTTAGCTCCCGGACAGGCGTTCACAGATACGCAGTATTTT
CDR3 protein: CASSLAPGQAFTDTQYF

D gene: NA
J gene: TRBJ2-1
V gene: TRBV9
clone size: NA
CDR3 DNA: TGTGCCAGCAGCGGGGGGACAAACTCCTACAATGAGCAGTTCTTC
CDR3 protein: CASSGGTNSYNEQFF

D gene: NA
J gene: TRBJ2-2
V gene: TRBV21-1
clone size: NA
CDR3 DNA: TGTGCCAGCAGCAAAGTCCCAGGGGGGAGCACCGGGGAGCTGTTTTTT
CDR3 protein: CASSKVPGGSTGELFF

D gene: NA
J gene: TRBJ1-1
V gene: TRBV6-2/TRBV6-3
clone size: NA
CDR3 DNA: TGTGCCAGCAGTCCCTCGGGCTACACTGAAGCTTTCTTT
CDR3 protein: CASSPSGYTEAFF

D gene: TRBD1
J gene: TRBJ1-5
V gene: TRBV4-1
clone size: NA
CDR3 DNA: TGCGCCAGCAGCCAAGAGCCGGGACAGGGTTTTCAGCCCCAGCATTTT
CDR3 protein: CASSQEPGQGFQPQHF

D gene: NA
J gene: TRBJ2-1
V gene: TRBV9
clone size: NA
CDR3 DNA: TGTGCCAGCAGCGTAAGATCCGGGTATAATGGTAACGATGAGCAGTTCTTC
CDR3 protein: CASSVRSGYNGNDEQFF

D gene: NA
J gene: TRBJ1-1
V gene: TRBV11-2
clone size: NA
CDR3 DNA: TGTGCCAGCAGCTTAGAGGCAGGGAACACTGAAGCTTTCTTT
CDR3 protein: CASSLEAGNTEAFF

D gene: TRBD1
J gene: TRBJ2-1
V gene: TRBV5-6
clone size: NA
CDR3 DNA: TGTGCCAGCAGCTTGGGCGGGGACAGGGGGCGAAATGAGCAGTTCTTC
CDR3 protein: CASSLGGDRGRNEQFF

D gene: TRBD1
J gene: TRBJ1-4
V gene: TRBV20-1
clone size: NA
CDR3 DNA: TGCAGTGCTAGTACTCCGACAGGGGGTCGTGAAAAACTGTTTTTT
CDR3 protein: CSASTPTGGREKLFF

D gene: NA
J gene: TRBJ2-6
V gene: TRBV9
clone size: NA
CDR3 DNA: TGTGCCAGCAGCGTAGAGGTAGAACAGGCAGTCTCTGGGGCCAACGTCCTGACTTTC
CDR3 protein: CASSVEVEQAVSGANVLTF

D gene: NA
J gene: TRBJ1-3
V gene: TRBV4-2
clone size: NA
CDR3 DNA: TGTGCCAGCAGCCAAGAATCGACAGCTGGAAACACCATATATTTT
CDR3 protein: CASSQESTAGNTIYF

D gene: NA
J gene: TRBJ2-2
V gene: TRBV18
clone size: NA
CDR3 DNA: TGTGCCAGCTCATTCAGGGAGGCCGGGGAGCTGTTTTTT
CDR3 protein: CASSFREAGELFF

D gene: TRBD2
J gene: TRBJ2-2
V gene: TRBV11-2
clone size: NA
CDR3 DNA: TGTGCCAGCAGCTTACCGCCTAGCGGGGGCTTCACCGGGGAGCTGTTTTTT
CDR3 protein: CASSLPPSGGFTGELFF

D gene: NA
J gene: TRBJ1-4
V gene: TRBV12-5
clone size: NA
CDR3 DNA: TGTGCTAGTGGGGTGACACATCCCCCCCTCCTAATGCTTGAAAAACTGTTTTTT
CDR3 protein: CASGVTHPPLLMLEKLFF

D gene: NA
J gene: TRBJ2-3
V gene: TRBV12-5
clone size: NA
CDR3 DNA: TGTGCTAGTGGTTGGGGGGCAGGTGGGGATACGCAGTATTTT
CDR3 protein: CASGWGAGGDTQYF

D gene: NA
J gene: TRBJ1-2
V gene: TRBV18
clone size: NA
CDR3 DNA: TGTGCCAGCTCACCGGACGGCAGTGGCTACACCTTC
CDR3 protein: CASSPDGSGYTF

D gene: TRBD2
J gene: TRBJ2-7
V gene: TRBV28
clone size: few
CDR3 DNA: TGTGCCAGCAGTCCGAATTCGGGACTAGCGGGCTACGAGCAGTACTTC
CDR3 protein: CASSPNSGLAGYEQYF

D gene: TRBD1
J gene: TRBJ2-5
V gene: TRBV9
clone size: NA
CDR3 DNA: TGTGCCAGCAGCCGAACAGGGGGTACTGAGACCCAGTACTTC
CDR3 protein: CASSRTGGTETQYF

D gene: TRBD2
J gene: TRBJ2-1
V gene: TRBV4-2
clone size: NA
CDR3 DNA: TGTGCCAGCAGCCAAGGGACTAGCGGGGGGGCCGCCTACAATGAGCAGTTCTTC
CDR3 protein: CASSQGTSGGAAYNEQFF

D gene: NA
J gene: TRBJ1-1
V gene: TRBV10-3
clone size: few
CDR3 DNA: TGTGCCATCAGTGAGTCCAGTTACACTGAAGCTTTCTTT
CDR3 protein: CAISESSYTEAFF

D gene: TRBD1
J gene: TRBJ1-5
V gene: TRBV30
clone size: NA
CDR3 DNA: TGTGCCTGCTCAACGGACAGGGGCAACCAGCCCCAGCATTTT
CDR3 protein: CACSTDRGNQPQHF

D gene: TRBD1
J gene: TRBJ1-3
V gene: TRBV4-1
clone size: NA
CDR3 DNA: TGCGCCAGCAGCCCCCAGACAGGGAGCCCTGGAAACACCATATATTTT
CDR3 protein: CASSPQTGSPGNTIYF